The clone carrying this T cell receptor beta chain has only one observation. The target antigen is unknown. This specimen comes from a study of cytomegalovirus exposure and HLA in healthy donors. Whole-study findings and limits: Rare TCR sequences dominated, though some public TCRs recurred in many donors.

The assay was immunoSEQ multiplex PCR, and TCRdb's table has in-frame clones only and misses some. The sample contains approximately 70,000 clones, around 94% of which appear only once. The clonotype originates from a woman between 18 and 30 years old in good health and CMV-seropositive. The specimen was PBMCs.

CDR3 loop: CASSEGEVGELFF. The CDR3 DNA is TGTGCCAGCAGTGAGGGGGAGGTCGGGGAGCTGTTTTTT. This rearrangement joins TRBV2 to TRBJ2-2, with a tentative D call TRBD2 (6 bases). The CDR3 runs to 13 residues. Germline V CDR1 and CDR2: SNHLY, FYNNEI. The V and J ends lost 3 bases and 7 bases respectively, with 9 bases between them.